This T cell receptor (beta chain) is from a study of lymphopenia after photon versus proton radiotherapy. Study-level results: After the lymphocyte nadir, photon-treated repertoires showed oligoclonal expansion, especially of CD8+ Temra cells. Larger post-nadir TCR diversity loss correlated inversely with survival in deceased patients. Proton therapy kept repertoires fairly stable, unlike photons, which gained effector/memory cells.

V gave up 1 base and J gave up 9 bases; unmatched junction bases: 13. Per the germline V gene, CDR1 is SGHTA and CDR2 is FQGNSA. CDR3 length equals 17 residues. About this clone itself: Its target is not known.

Produced via immunoSEQ multiplex PCR; TCRdb's table is partial and in-frame only. Of more than 80,000 clones detected, around 83% appear once; the ten largest clones hold approximately 1.3%. The input for sequencing was peripheral blood, taken from a patient treated with proton-based radiotherapy. The receptor was derived from a man aged 55 to 70 with pancreatic cancer. The chain employs TRBV7-2 and TRBJ2-1; 9 bases line up with TRBD1. CDR3 DNA: TGTGCCAGCAGCTTAGTTGGGACAGGGATCGGTTATTCTGAGCAGTTCTTC. It specifies CASSLVGTGIGYSEQFF. Filled out from reference TRBV7-2 and TRBJ2-1, the complete variable domain reads GAGVSQSPSNKVTEKGKDVELRCDPISGHTALYWYRQSLGQGLEFLIYFQGNSAPDKSGLPSDRFSAERTGGSVSTLTIQRTQQEDSAVYLCASSLVGTGIGYSEQFFGPGTRLTVL.